Included here is one TCR beta chain sequence, with context. V shed 3 bases, J shed 11 bases, and the junction held 5 bases outside the gene matches. CDR1 is SGHTA and CDR2 is FQGTGA in the germline V gene. The CDR3 covers 14 residues. The protocol was immunoSEQ multiplex PCR, while the TCRdb copy is restricted to in-frame clones and leaves out a portion. The sample holds around 46,000 clones, about four fifths seen once. This record belongs to a study of OX40 agonist ivuxolimab in advanced cancers. The gene calls are TRBV7-3 and TRBJ2-5; TRBD2 aligns across 14 bases. The sequence came from an adult with an advanced solid tumor such as melanoma, head and neck, liver or kidney cancer. The sequences come from CD4+ or CD8+ T cells sorted from blood, collected in a trial of the OX40 agonist ivuxolimab. CDR3: CASSLSGLAGVQYF. DNA for the CDR3: TGTGCCAGCAGCTTGTCGGGACTAGCGGGGGTTCAGTACTTC.